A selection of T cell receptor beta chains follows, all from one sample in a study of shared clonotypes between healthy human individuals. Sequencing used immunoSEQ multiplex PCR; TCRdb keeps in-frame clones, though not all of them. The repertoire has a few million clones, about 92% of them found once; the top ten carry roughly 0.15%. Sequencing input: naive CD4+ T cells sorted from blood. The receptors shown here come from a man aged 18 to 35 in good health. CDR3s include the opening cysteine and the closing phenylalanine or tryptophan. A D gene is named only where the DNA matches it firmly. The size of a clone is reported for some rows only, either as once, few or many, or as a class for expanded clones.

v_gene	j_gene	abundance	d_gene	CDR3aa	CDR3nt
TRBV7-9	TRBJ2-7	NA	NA	CASSLMGGVPYEQYF	TGTGCCAGCAGCTTAATGGGGGGCGTGCCCTACGAGCAGTACTTC
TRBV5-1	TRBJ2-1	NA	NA	CASSDGSTWGEQFF	TGCGCCAGCAGCGACGGGAGTACCTGGGGTGAGCAGTTCTTC
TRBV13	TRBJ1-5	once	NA	CASSLGRTFSNQPQHF	TGTGCCAGCAGCCTAGGTAGGACTTTCAGCAATCAGCCCCAGCATTTT
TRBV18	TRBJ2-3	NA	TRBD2	CASSPPGLAATDTQYF	TGTGCCAGCTCACCTCCGGGACTAGCGGCCACAGATACGCAGTATTTT
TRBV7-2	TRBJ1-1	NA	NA	CASRSTPDRYTEAFF	TGTGCCAGCAGATCCACCCCTGACAGATACACTGAAGCTTTCTTT
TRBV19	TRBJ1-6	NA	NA	CASSIGSLSSYNSPLHF	TGTGCCAGTAGTATCGGCTCTCTAAGCTCCTATAATTCACCCCTCCACTTT
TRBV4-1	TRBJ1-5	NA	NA	CASSHSGVRGLNQPQHF	TGCGCCAGCAGCCATTCGGGAGTGCGGGGCCTAAATCAGCCCCAGCATTTT
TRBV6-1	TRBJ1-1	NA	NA	CASSERSAFGAFF	TGTGCCAGCAGTGAACGGTCAGCCTTTGGAGCTTTCTTT
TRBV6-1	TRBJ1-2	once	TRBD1	CASSEQGANYGYTF	TGTGCCAGCAGTGAACAGGGGGCTAACTATGGCTACACCTTC
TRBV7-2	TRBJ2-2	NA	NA	CASTPSHTGELFF	TGTGCCAGCACCCCTTCCCATACCGGGGAGCTGTTTTTT
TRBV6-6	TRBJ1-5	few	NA	CASSRLGAGGNQPQHF	TGTGCCAGCTCGAGGCTGGGGGCAGGAGGCAATCAGCCCCAGCATTTT
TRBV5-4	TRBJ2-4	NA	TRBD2	CASSSGLAGVAKNIQYF	TGTGCCAGCAGCTCCGGACTAGCGGGAGTTGCCAAAAACATTCAGTACTTC
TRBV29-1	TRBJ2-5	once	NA	CSASTGLRETQYF	TGCAGCGCTTCAACAGGGTTACGAGAGACCCAGTACTTC
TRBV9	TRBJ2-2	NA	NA	CASRSGNTGELFF	TGTGCCAGCAGGAGCGGGAACACCGGGGAGCTGTTTTTT
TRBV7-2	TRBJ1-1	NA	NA	CASSLAAGGTEAFF	TGTGCCAGCAGCTTAGCGGCGGGGGGCACTGAAGCTTTCTTT
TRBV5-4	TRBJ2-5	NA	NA	CASSLASREQTQYF	TGTGCCAGCAGCTTGGCCAGCAGGGAACAGACCCAGTACTTC